Described below is a single TCR beta chain sequence and its context. It lacks a known antigen. No much larger clone exists at a distance of one base, and base qualities are not known. This record belongs to a study of control samples from healthy donors and cancer patients (dated by TCRdb to 2019 to 2021). CDR1 GTSNPN and CDR2 SVGIG were looked up in the germline V gene (reference sequence). Reading from cysteine to phenylalanine, the CDR3 counts 12 amino acids. CDR3 DNA only is kept here, 36 bases in frame from base 1. V lost 0 bases and J lost 7 bases; the stretch between them is 9 bases long. Library generation was performed with the immunoSEQ multiplex PCR assay. This immuneACCESS table, as held by TCRdb, lists in-frame sequences with V and J called but not all clones. Of the missing ones, under half trace to an unresolved V gene in checked studies; the others have no known cause. This sample gives roughly 130,000 clones in total; 85% to 95% of them show up just once. The ten largest clones take up 1.5% to 2% of the sample.

The TCR originated in a man between 45 and 60 years old with head and neck cancer. The sequence is built from TRBV30 and TRBJ1-2, with TRBD1 tentatively as D gene (5 bases match). Sequenced input: PBMCs. The nucleotide sequence is given as TGTGCCTGGAGTGTACCTGGGGGTGGCTACACCTTC. Translated, it reads CAWSVPGGGYTF.